This T cell receptor (beta chain) was retrieved from a study of blood T cells in healthy people across ages. Next came a second PCR, run for about 7 to 12 cycles, which used a sample-barcoded 5' primer along with a J-beta primer mix. TCRdb reanalysed the 5' RACE reads using MiXCR and keeps one entry per CDR3 protein. The sample carries roughly 1,100,000 distinct CDR3 sequences, 20% to 25% recorded once. Each individual donor underwent a draw of ten milliliters of peripheral blood. The study isolated at least 6 million PBMCs from each sample. Only a few counts were recorded for this clonotype. CDR3 length: 16 residues. The V end lost 2 bases, the J end lost 5 bases, and 19 bases lay between the germline ends. The V gene's germline CDR1 is SGDLS and CDR2 YYNGEE. The sample was also linked to a second study, of T cells of mothers and their children.

J is TRBJ1-1 and V is TRBV9; perhaps TRBD1 as D (6 bases). This clonotype originated in a girl aged 2 to 9 in good health. Sequenced material: blood. This CDR3 is CASSVRHGGPGTEAFF. In nucleotides, the CDR3 is TGTGCCAGCAGCGTCAGGCACGGGGGGCCGGGTACTGAAGCTTTCTTT.